Below are 29 T cell receptor beta chains sequenced from a single sample in a study of T cells in Graves' hyperthyroidism and ophthalmopathy. RNA transcripts served as the template for amplifying TCR beta CDR3 regions. First-round RT-PCR with HTBI primers amplified the TCR CDR3 region. TCRdb re-analysed the multiplex PCR reads in MiXCR, keeping a single row per CDR3 protein. The sample has some 600,000 distinct CDR3 sequences, approximately 13% seen once. Sequencing was carried out using blood. Source of these receptors: a woman in her twenties or thirties with Graves' hyperthyroidism that later progressed to Graves' ophthalmopathy.

Of note for this clonotype: Relative to the germline gene, one junction end is altered; a read error may explain this. The rearrangement uses TRBV12-3 or TRBV12-4 and TRBJ1-2; 9 bases map to TRBD1. The CDR3 is 14 amino acids. CDR3 protein: CASSGGQGNDGYTF. Here the CDR3 DNA reads TGTGCCAGCAGCGGGGGACAGGGTAACGATGGCTACACCTTC.

The V and J genes are TRBV7-2 and TRBJ2-3; perhaps TRBD2 as D (6 bases). Trimming pared 5 bases from V and 3 bases from J, leaving 18 bases between. CDR3 size: 16 residues. CDR1 and CDR2 from the germline V gene are SGHTA and FQGNSA. CDR3 sequence: CASSERARVGTDTQYF. In DNA, the CDR3 is TGTGCCAGCAGCGAGCGGGCCAGGGTAGGGACAGATACGCAGTATTTT.

This clonotype has a count of ten or more. The genes are TRBV6-1 and TRBJ1-6, with D unclear. Germline CDR1 and CDR2: MNHNS and SASEGT. The length of the CDR3 is 14 residues. Trimming took off 6 bases at V and 10 bases at J, with 16 bases between the two ends. The CDR3 loop reads CASSPYSGGSPLHF. The CDR3 DNA is TGTGCCAGCAGCCCTTACAGTGGCGGGTCACCCCTCCACTTT.

This clonotype has ten or more counts. The V call is TRBV11-3, the J call TRBJ2-1, with TRBD2 matching 10 bases. J was trimmed by 8 bases and V by 4 bases; bases with no gene match: 5. The germline V gene has CDR1 SGHNT and CDR2 YENEEA. The CDR3 length is 14 residues. The CDR3 DNA is TGTGCCAGCAGCTCGGGTAGCGGGAGGTATGAGCAGTTCTTC. Its protein is CASSSGSGRYEQFF. The full variable domain, completed using reference TRBV11-3 and TRBJ2-1, is EAGVVQSPRYKIIEKKQPVAFWCNPISGHNTLYWYLQNLGQGPELLIRYENEEAVDDSQLPKDRFSAERLKGVDSTLKIQPAELGDSAVYLCASSSGSGRYEQFFGPGTRLTVL.

This clonotype was picked up many times. The J gene is TRBJ1-2, the V gene TRBV20-1; D remains unclear. Germline assignment: CDR1 DFQATT and CDR2 SNEGSKA (reference sequence). This CDR3 region has 10 residues. The V end lost 6 bases, the J end lost 8 bases, and 10 bases lay between the germline ends. Here the CDR3 reads CSATRSGYTF. As DNA, the CDR3 is TGCAGTGCCACCCGGTCAGGCTACACCTTC.

The chain links TRBV12-3 or TRBV12-4 to TRBJ1-4, with D possibly being TRBD1 (5 bases). This CDR3 spans 13 amino acids. V lost 7 bases and J lost 8, with 14 bases in between. The CDR3 nucleotides are TGTGCCAGCACCCTAGACAGAGCGGAAAAACTGTTTTTT. Encoded protein: CASTLDRAEKLFF.

Regarding this clonotype: At one end the junction does not follow the germline gene, possibly because of a read error. The chain employs TRBV18 and TRBJ2-3; possibly TRBD2 for D (5 bases). The V gene's germline CDR1 is KGHSH and CDR2 LQKENI. CDR3 length equals 16 residues. The CDR3, as DNA: TGTGCCCGCTCACAAAATGAGGGAGTGCGAACAGATACGCAGTATTTT. Translated, it gives CARSQNEGVRTDTQYF. The entire variable domain, with the rest obtained from reference TRBV18 and TRBJ2-3, is as follows: NAGVMQNPRHLVRRRGQEARLRCSPMKGHSHVYWYRQLPEEGLKFMVYLQKENIIDESGMPKERFSAEFPKEGPSILRIQQVVRGDSAAYFCARSQNEGVRTDTQYFGPGTRLTVL.

This clonotype has more than one count but fewer than ten. The rearrangement links TRBV20-1 to TRBJ2-5; D tentatively reads TRBD1 or TRBD2 (6 bases each). The CDR3 runs 13 residues. Germline V gene lookup returns CDR1 DFQATT and CDR2 SNEGSKA (reference sequence). Trimming took 0 bases from V and 3 from J, leaving 8 bases between them. CDR3 nucleotide sequence: TGCAGTGCTAGAGACGGGGGCAAAGAGACCCAGTACTTC. It encodes CSARDGGKETQYF.

V is TRBV19 and J is TRBJ1-2; possibly TRBD1 for D (5 bases). Germline loops: CDR1 LNHDA, CDR2 SQIVND (reference sequence). CDR3 length equals 13 residues. With 10 bases removed from V and 4 bases from J, the gap between germline ends came to 16 bases. The CDR3 DNA reads as TGTGCCACTAGACCAGGGAGCCCCTATGGCTACACCTTC. Translating it yields CATRPGSPYGYTF.

This clonotype was picked up many times. The gene calls are TRBV7-2 and TRBJ2-1, with 7 bases aligning to TRBD1. J was trimmed by 1 base and V by 5 bases; bases with no gene match: 17. The V gene's germline CDR1 is SGHTA and CDR2 FQGNSA. This CDR3 has 19 residues. The CDR3 reads CASSPAKSDRAVSYNEQFF. DNA for the CDR3: TGTGCCAGCAGCCCAGCAAAATCTGACAGGGCCGTATCCTACAATGAGCAGTTCTTC.

This clonotype was picked up a small number of times. This chain uses TRBV15 with TRBJ1-5, with 7 bases lining up with TRBD1. The CDR3 is 17 amino acids. Unmatched junction bases numbered 6, after V lost 0 bases and J lost 1 base. Germline assignment: CDR1 LNHNV and CDR2 YYDKDF (reference sequence). In DNA form, the CDR3 reads TGTGCCACCAGCAGAGACCCGATGACAGGGAGCAATCAGCCCCAGCATTTT. Encoded protein: CATSRDPMTGSNQPQHF. The full variable domain, in which reference TRBV15 and TRBJ1-5 provide the parts outside the CDR3, is DAMVIQNPRYQVTQFGKPVTLSCSQTLNHNVMYWYQQKSSQAPKLLFHYYDKDFNNEADTPDNFQSRRPNTSFCFLDIRSPGLGDTAMYLCATSRDPMTGSNQPQHFGDGTRLSIL.

This clonotype was seen ten or more times. The rearrangement uses TRBV7-2 and TRBJ1-1, with 9 bases matching TRBD1. This CDR3 comprises 14 residues. Germline CDR1 reads SGHTA; CDR2 reads FQGNSA. V trimming: 5 bases; J trimming: 11 bases; junction bases outside the gene matches: 12. The CDR3 loop reads CASSPDRGEGWAFF. In DNA form, the CDR3 reads TGTGCCAGCAGCCCTGACAGGGGGGAGGGGTGGGCTTTCTTT.

This clonotype has at least ten counts. V gene TRBV19 combines with J gene TRBJ1-2; TRBD1 aligns across 8 bases. The ends lost 5 bases at V and 1 base at J; junction bases unmatched: 9. The V gene's germline CDR1 is LNHDA and CDR2 SQIVND (reference sequence). This CDR3 region has 16 residues. The DNA for the CDR3 is TGTGCCAGTAGTCCCCTACAGGGGGGGGATAACTATGGCTACACCTTC. This translates into CASSPLQGGDNYGYTF.

This clonotype was counted at least ten times. The chain couples TRBV20-1 to TRBJ2-7; a weak D match, TRBD2 (6 bases). Trimming took 3 bases from V and 5 from J, leaving 11 bases between them. Per germline, CDR1 DFQATT and CDR2 SNEGSKA (reference sequence). This CDR3 comprises 12 residues. CDR3 loop: CSASGSLNEQYF. The CDR3 coding sequence is TGCAGTGCTAGCGGGAGTCTGAACGAGCAGTACTTC.

This clonotype was seen repeatedly, ten times or more. The rearrangement joins TRBV6-1 to TRBJ1-2; TRBD1 matches 11 bases. The trim removed 6 bases at V and 9 bases at J, leaving 12 bases unmatched. Germline V gene data show CDR1 as MNHNS and CDR2 as SASEGT. The CDR3 runs to 15 residues. CDR3 loop: CASRASGGQGASYTF. CDR3 bases: TGTGCCAGCAGAGCAAGCGGTGGACAGGGGGCTAGCTACACCTTC.

This clonotype was counted many times. V is TRBV27 and J is TRBJ1-1; D gene ambiguous. Germline V gives CDR1 MNHEY, CDR2 SMNVEV (reference sequence). The CDR3 is 11 amino acids. V was trimmed by 8 bases and J by 8 bases, leaving 12 bases between them. The CDR3 DNA is TGTGCCAGCTCGTCGGACCGAGAAGCTTTCTTT. Amino acids: CASSSDREAFF.

The table lists this clonotype with a few counts. The chain employs TRBV9 and TRBJ1-2; no definite D call. The germline V and J ends were trimmed by 0 bases and 4 bases, with 13 bases remaining between them. CDR1 and CDR2 (germline): SGDLS, YYNGEE. This CDR3 spans 15 amino acids. The DNA of the CDR3 is TGTGCCAGCAGCGTAGGTTCTCATGGGCGCTATGGCTACACCTTC. Translation gives CASSVGSHGRYGYTF. Full variable domain (rest looked up from reference TRBV9 and TRBJ1-2): DSGVTQTPKHLITATGQRVTLRCSPRSGDLSVYWYQQSLDQGLQFLIQYYNGEERAKGNILERFSAQQFPDLHSELNLSSLELGDSALYFCASSVGSHGRYGYTFGSGTRLTVV.

This clonotype was seen at least ten times. The chain joins TRBV7-3 to TRBJ2-1, with D perhaps TRBD2 (6 bases). Germline loops: CDR1 SGHTA, CDR2 FQGTGA. The CDR3 consists of 15 residues. The germline V and J ends were trimmed by 1 base and 3 bases, with 10 bases remaining between them. CDR3 coding DNA: TGTGCCAGCAGCTTAAAGGTAGCGGTCTACAATGAGCAGTTCTTC. It yields the protein CASSLKVAVYNEQFF.

Details on this clonotype: As the CDR3 is not closed by the conserved phenylalanine or tryptophan, this likely results from a read error. The chain couples TRBV6-5 to TRBJ2-7, with TRBD2 identical over 7 bases. With V trimmed by 0 bases and J by 0 bases, 11 bases remained unmatched. CDR3 length: 18 amino acids. Per germline, CDR1 MNHEY and CDR2 SVGAGI. CDR3 nucleotides: TGTGCCAGCAGTTACTCGACGAGGGACTACCCAAGCTCCTACGAGCAGTACTCC. Encoded protein: CASSYSTRDYPSSYEQYS.

The rearrangement uses TRBV5-4 and TRBJ1-5; D is undetermined. CDR3 length equals 13 residues. Deletions cut 4 bases from V and 4 bases from J, with 9 bases between. Germline CDR1 is SGHNT and CDR2 is YYREEE (reference sequence). The CDR3 spells CASSRPANQPQHF. CDR3 in DNA: TGTGCCAGCAGCCGCCCAGCGAATCAGCCCCAGCATTTT.

This clonotype was counted ten times or more. The V and J genes are TRBV7-2 and TRBJ2-7, with 7 bases matching TRBD2. Trimming removed 8 bases from V and 2 bases from J; junction bases left unmatched: 9. Per germline, CDR1 SGHTA and CDR2 FQGNSA. This CDR3 contains 14 residues. The CDR3 loop is CASGPGLVTYEQYF. The DNA for the CDR3 is TGTGCCAGCGGCCCCGGACTAGTTACCTACGAGCAGTACTTC.

This clonotype was found many times. The chain recombines TRBV2 with TRBJ2-1, with D hard to call. Germline-derived CDR1 and CDR2 are SNHLY and FYNNEI. This CDR3 comprises 11 residues. V was cut by 8 bases and J by 4 bases, with 6 bases left in between. The CDR3, as DNA: TGTGCCAGCGAAGTGTACAATGAGCAGTTCTTC. As protein: CASEVYNEQFF. The full variable domain, with the rest looked up from reference TRBV2 and TRBJ2-1, is EPEVTQTPSHQVTQMGQEVILRCVPISNHLYFYWYRQILGQKVEFLVSFYNNEISEKSEIFDDQFSVERPDGSNFTLKIRSTKLEDSAMYFCASEVYNEQFFGPGTRLTVL.

This clonotype has a count of ten or more. The chain employs TRBV30 and TRBJ2-1; TRBD2 agrees at 7 bases. The CDR3 has 15 residues. The germline CDR1 and CDR2 sequences are GTSNPN and SVGIG (reference sequence). With 2 bases clipped from V and 5 bases from J, the junction kept 9 bases outside the gene matches. The CDR3 DNA is TGTGCCTGGAGTCCGGTGGGACTAAGAGACAATGAGCAGTTCTTC. Amino acid sequence: CAWSPVGLRDNEQFF.

This clonotype was counted at least ten times. For the CDR3, the DNA is TGTGCCAGCAGCTTACAACTAGCAGCGGGGAATGAGCAGTTCTTC. It yields the protein CASSLQLAAGNEQFF. This sequence joins TRBV7-9 and TRBJ2-1; the match to TRBD2 covers 7 bases. Germline lookup yields CDR1 SEHNR and CDR2 FQNEAQ (reference sequence). V shed 2 bases and J 7 bases; nucleotides not matched to a gene: 8. This CDR3 is built from 15 residues.

This clonotype has a handful of counts. This sequence joins TRBV7-9 and TRBJ2-1, with D unclear. Germline CDR1 SEHNR, CDR2 FQNEAQ (reference sequence). This CDR3 is 16 amino acids long. The V end was cut by 4 bases, the J end by 7 bases, with 20 bases between. For the CDR3, the DNA is TGTGCCAGCAGCTCTGTGGGTCTTGGAGTCCGGAATGAGCAGTTCTTC. This codes for CASSSVGLGVRNEQFF.

This clonotype was picked up a small number of times. CDR3 sequence reads: CSAWTSGSDEQFF. CDR3 nucleotide sequence: TGCAGTGCCTGGACTAGCGGGAGTGATGAGCAGTTCTTC. The rearrangement links TRBV20-1 to TRBJ2-1; 13 nucleotides line up with TRBD2. The CDR3 is made up of 13 amino acids. After removal of 6 bases from V and 8 bases from J, the junction contained 4 bases not matched to a gene. CDR1 is DFQATT and CDR2 is SNEGSKA in the germline V gene (reference sequence).

This clonotype came up many times. The chain employs TRBV6-1 and TRBJ2-7; D is undetermined. Germline V gene lookup returns CDR1 MNHNS and CDR2 SASEGT. The CDR3 length is 14 residues. The V end was cut by 2 bases, the J end by 2 bases, with 10 bases between. The CDR3 DNA sequence: TGTGCCAGCAGTGAATCGCCTCTCCCCTACGAGCAGTACTTC. Encoded protein: CASSESPLPYEQYF.

The table lists this clonotype with a few counts. This chain uses TRBV6-1 with TRBJ1-6; maybe TRBD1 (5 bases). Trimming cost V 6 bases and J 0 bases, with 12 bases left between them. Germline V CDR1 and CDR2: MNHNS, SASEGT. The CDR3 is made up of 16 amino acids. CDR3 region: CASRWGGSSYNSPLHF. The CDR3 DNA follows: TGTGCCAGCAGATGGGGGGGAAGCTCCTATAATTCACCCCTCCACTTT.

The sample holds many counts of this clonotype. The V gene is TRBV11-3, the J gene TRBJ1-6; D gene ambiguous. Deletions cut 6 bases from V and 5 bases from J, with 14 bases between. CDR1 SGHNT and CDR2 YENEEA come from the germline V gene. The CDR3 covers 15 residues. CDR3 loop: CASRAFGRDNSPLHF. For the CDR3, the DNA is TGTGCCAGCAGAGCGTTCGGCCGGGATAATTCACCCCTCCACTTT.